Listed below are T cell receptor beta chains from one sample, sequenced in a study of cytomegalovirus exposure and HLA in healthy donors. The repertoire was sequenced with immunoSEQ multiplex PCR; TCRdb's copy has only in-frame clones and lacks some. The sample carries 80,000 to 130,000 clones, under 80% recorded once. Sample: PBMCs. These receptors all stem from a woman aged 18 to 35 in good health and CMV-seropositive. Both conserved end residues are part of each CDR3. D genes are given only for firm matches. Not all rows give a size; the values are once, few, many and, for expanded clones, a class.

abundance	d_gene	v_gene	j_gene	CDR3aa	CDR3nt
-	TRBD2	TRBV19	TRBJ2-6	CASRGNRDYNSGANVLTF	TGTGCCAGTAGGGGGAACCGGGACTACAACTCTGGGGCCAACGTCCTGACTTTC
-	-	TRBV29-1	TRBJ1-1	CSAGQTGFTEAFF	TGCAGCGCAGGACAGACGGGATTCACTGAAGCTTTCTTT
-	TRBD2	TRBV9	TRBJ2-1	CASSGGPGLFYNEQFF	TGTGCCAGCAGCGGAGGACCGGGACTATTCTACAATGAGCAGTTCTTC
-	-	TRBV15	TRBJ2-6	CATSRDLGGLGGGSGANVLTF	TGTGCCACCAGCAGAGATCTTGGGGGGCTAGGGGGCGGTTCTGGGGCCAACGTCCTGACTTTC
-	-	TRBV18	TRBJ2-7	CASSPLSPGGEQYF	TGTGCCAGCTCACCACTCTCGCCCGGGGGCGAGCAGTACTTC
-	-	TRBV27	TRBJ2-3	CASSKGATDTQYF	TGTGCCAGCTCGAAAGGAGCCACAGATACGCAGTATTTT
once	-	TRBV4-1	TRBJ1-5	CASSQDGAGNQPQHF	TGCGCCAGCAGCCAAGATGGGGCAGGCAATCAGCCCCAGCATTTT
-	-	TRBV19	TRBJ2-2	CAGSGDGAGELFF	TGTGCCGGTTCAGGGGATGGGGCCGGGGAGCTGTTTTTT
-	TRBD2	TRBV7-2	TRBJ2-7	CASSPGASGVGVYEQYF	TGTGCCAGCAGCCCTGGTGCTAGCGGGGTTGGGGTGTACGAGCAGTACTTC
-	-	TRBV4-3	TRBJ1-2	CASSQDLTGTYGYTF	TGCGCCAGCAGCCAAGATCTCACAGGGACGTATGGCTACACCTTC
few	-	TRBV30	TRBJ1-1	CAWSRGGNRGTEAFF	TGTGCCTGGAGTCGGGGGGGGAATCGCGGCACTGAAGCTTTCTTT
-	-	TRBV6-5	TRBJ2-7	CASSYPGSLYEQYF	TGTGCCAGCAGTTACCCCGGGAGCCTCTACGAGCAGTACTTC
-	-	TRBV7-3	TRBJ1-1	CASSLPGITEAFF	TGTGCCAGCAGCTTACCGGGAATCACTGAAGCTTTCTTT
-	TRBD1	TRBV18	TRBJ2-1	CASSPGQGNYNEQFF	TGTGCCAGCTCACCGGGACAGGGGAACTACAATGAGCAGTTCTTC
-	TRBD2	TRBV7-2	TRBJ2-7	CASSLGWTSGRALGEQYF	TGTGCCAGCAGCTTAGGCTGGACTAGCGGGAGGGCCCTGGGCGAGCAGTACTTC
-	TRBD2	TRBV6-9	TRBJ2-7	CASSYSPYGTRAYEQYF	TGTGCCAGCAGTTATTCTCCTTACGGGACTAGGGCCTACGAGCAGTACTTC
-	-	TRBV2	TRBJ2-3	CASSYRVSDTQYF	TGTGCCAGCAGTTACAGGGTTTCAGATACGCAGTATTTT
-	-	TRBV4-3	TRBJ2-7	CASSQDVQGVYEQYF	TGCGCCAGCAGCCAAGATGTCCAGGGTGTCTACGAGCAGTACTTC
few	-	TRBV6-5	TRBJ2-3	CASSYSRDGTDTQYF	TGTGCCAGCAGTTACTCGAGGGATGGCACAGATACGCAGTATTTT
-	-	TRBV6-5	TRBJ1-1	CASSFHGQGTEAFF	TGTGCCAGCAGTTTTCACGGCCAGGGCACTGAAGCTTTCTTT
once	TRBD2	TRBV7-9	TRBJ2-1	CASSLLAGVLDNEQFF	TGTGCCAGCAGCCTTCTAGCGGGAGTTCTGGACAATGAGCAGTTCTTC
-	-	TRBV6-5	TRBJ1-2	CASSYRAGENGYTF	TGTGCCAGCAGTTACCGGGCAGGGGAGAATGGCTACACCTTC
many	TRBD2	TRBV6-5	TRBJ2-7	CATRTSGSYEQYF	TGTGCCACCAGGACTAGCGGGAGCTACGAGCAGTACTTC
-	-	TRBV11-1	TRBJ1-1	CASSLSDRGGTEAFF	TGTGCCAGCAGCTTATCTGACCGAGGAGGCACTGAAGCTTTCTTT
-	-	TRBV15	TRBJ1-5	CATSPSRWTDSNQPQHF	TGTGCCACCAGCCCGAGCAGGTGGACAGATAGCAATCAGCCCCAGCATTTT
-	-	TRBV30	TRBJ1-5	CAWARTDYYSNQPQHF	TGTGCCTGGGCCCGGACAGACTATTATAGCAATCAGCCCCAGCATTTT
-	TRBD2	TRBV4-1	TRBJ2-1	CASSHLGLAGGRYYNEQFF	TGCGCCAGCAGCCATCTAGGACTAGCGGGAGGGCGGTATTACAATGAGCAGTTCTTC
-	TRBD2	TRBV10-3	TRBJ2-7	CAISESLTSGSWSEQYF	TGTGCCATCAGTGAGTCGCTGACTAGCGGGAGTTGGAGTGAGCAGTACTTC
-	-	TRBV6-1	TRBJ2-7	CASSIRGATEQYF	TGTGCCAGCAGTATCAGGGGCGCGACCGAGCAGTACTTC